These T cell receptor beta chains were read from a single sample in a study of blood T cell repertoires in COVID-19. Clones were sequenced by immunoSEQ multiplex PCR, and TCRdb holds only the in-frame ones, with some missing. The sample includes over 350,000 clones, 88% of them seen just once. Material for sequencing was PBMCs or T cells enriched from blood (not recorded which). These TCRs come from a woman aged 18-35 years who had recovered from COVID-19. Both conserved end residues are part of each CDR3. The D gene is left open where the match is weak. Clone size appears in some rows only: once, few, many, or a class for an expanded clone.

v_gene,abundance,j_gene,d_gene,CDR3nt,CDR3aa
TRBV7-9,-,TRBJ2-7,TRBD1,TGTGCCAGCACCCCGGACAGGGGCTCCTACGAGCAGTACTTC,CASTPDRGSYEQYF
TRBV12-3/TRBV12-4,-,TRBJ2-2,-,TGTGCCAGCAGTTCGCTAGCCCCGGAGCTGTTTTTT,CASSSLAPELFF
TRBV7-6,-,TRBJ1-2,-,TGTGCCAGCAGCACACCCGCCAGGGCCGGTGGCTACACCTTC,CASSTPARAGGYTF
TRBV5-4,-,TRBJ2-7,TRBD1,TGTGCCAGCAGCCCGCCGGACAGGGATTACTACGAGCAGTACTTC,CASSPPDRDYYEQYF
TRBV5-8,-,TRBJ2-3,-,TGTGCCAGCAGCTTACCTAGGGAGTATACGCAGTATTTT,CASSLPREYTQYF
TRBV5-4,-,TRBJ2-2,TRBD2,TGTGCCAGCAGCCCTAGCGGGGGGGCCCCCGGGGAGCTGTTTTTT,CASSPSGGAPGELFF
TRBV6-6,-,TRBJ1-1,-,TGTGCCAGCAGTTATCTTGAGGGAGGGACTGAAGCTTTCTTT,CASSYLEGGTEAFF
TRBV25-1,-,TRBJ1-1,TRBD1,TGTGCCAGCAGCCGGGGACAGGGTTACACTGAAGCTTTCTTT,CASSRGQGYTEAFF
TRBV6-6,-,TRBJ2-5,TRBD2,TGTGCCAGCAGTCGAGCAAAGACTAGCGGGGGACAAGAGACCCAGTACTTC,CASSRAKTSGGQETQYF
TRBV19,once,TRBJ2-3,-,TGTGCCAGTAGTATAGGCGAAAACACAGATACGCAGTATTTT,CASSIGENTDTQYF
TRBV15,-,TRBJ2-2,-,TGTGCCACCAGCAGGGGGGGTAGTGGAACCGGGGAGCTGTTTTTT,CATSRGGSGTGELFF
TRBV4-1,-,TRBJ2-5,-,TGCGCCAGCAGCCAAGGCTCCCGCAATAGGGGCCTCCAAGAGACCCAGTACTTC,CASSQGSRNRGLQETQYF
TRBV3-1/TRBV3-2,-,TRBJ2-1,-,TGTGCCAGCAGCCAAGATATCCCCTTTCGTAGCTCCTACAATGAGCAGTTCTTC,CASSQDIPFRSSYNEQFF
TRBV11-2,-,TRBJ2-4,TRBD1,TGTGCCAGCAGCTTAGATGGGACAGGACTAGCCAAAAACATTCAGTACTTC,CASSLDGTGLAKNIQYF
TRBV7-3,-,TRBJ2-5,TRBD2,TGTGCCAGCAGCCAGAGCGGGGGGCACGAGACCCAGTACTTC,CASSQSGGHETQYF
TRBV30,-,TRBJ1-5,TRBD1,TGTGCCTGGAGCGAGAGACCGGGACAGCCTTTTAGCAATCAGCCCCAGCATTTT,CAWSERPGQPFSNQPQHF
TRBV30,-,TRBJ1-1,-,TGTGCCTGGGGATTTACAGGGTCTCGTTCCGCTTTCTTT,CAWGFTGSRSAFF
TRBV20-1,once,TRBJ1-1,-,TGCGCCGGGGGGGCTGGCACTGAAGCTTTCTTT,CAGGAGTEAFF
TRBV19,-,TRBJ2-3,TRBD2,TGTGCCAGTATGGGTAGCGGGGCCACAGATACGCAGTATTTT,CASMGSGATDTQYF
TRBV6-2/TRBV6-3,-,TRBJ2-1,-,TGTGCCAGCAGTTACGTATGGGGGGGCGTAGATGAGCAGTTCTTC,CASSYVWGGVDEQFF
TRBV6-4,-,TRBJ1-6,-,TGTGCCAGTCGAGAGAGGGCTAATTCACCCCTCCACTTT,CASRERANSPLHF
TRBV28,-,TRBJ1-5,TRBD1,TGTGCCAGCAGTTTAAGGGACAGGGGTAGCCAGCCCCAGCATTTT,CASSLRDRGSQPQHF
TRBV3-1/TRBV3-2,-,TRBJ1-5,-,TGTGCCAGCAGCCAAGGGAGCTATAGCAATCAGCCCCAGCATTTT,CASSQGSYSNQPQHF
TRBV5-1,-,TRBJ2-6,TRBD2,TGCGCCAGCAGCTTGCGACTAGCGGGGCACTCTGGGGCCAACGTCCTGACTTTC,CASSLRLAGHSGANVLTF
TRBV4-1,-,TRBJ2-1,TRBD2,TGCGCCAGCAGCCAAGTGGCTAGCGGGGGGGGAAATGAGCAGTTCTTC,CASSQVASGGGNEQFF
TRBV12-5,-,TRBJ1-5,-,TGTGCTAGTGGTCCGCAGACAGTTAACAATCAGCCCCAGCATTTT,CASGPQTVNNQPQHF
TRBV11-2,-,TRBJ1-6,-,TGTGCCAGCAGCTTAGTCAGGGCTTCACCCCTCCACTTT,CASSLVRASPLHF
TRBV10-3,-,TRBJ1-6,-,TGTGCCATCAGTGAGGGCGGGAGCTCCTATAATTCACCCCTCCACTTT,CAISEGGSSYNSPLHF